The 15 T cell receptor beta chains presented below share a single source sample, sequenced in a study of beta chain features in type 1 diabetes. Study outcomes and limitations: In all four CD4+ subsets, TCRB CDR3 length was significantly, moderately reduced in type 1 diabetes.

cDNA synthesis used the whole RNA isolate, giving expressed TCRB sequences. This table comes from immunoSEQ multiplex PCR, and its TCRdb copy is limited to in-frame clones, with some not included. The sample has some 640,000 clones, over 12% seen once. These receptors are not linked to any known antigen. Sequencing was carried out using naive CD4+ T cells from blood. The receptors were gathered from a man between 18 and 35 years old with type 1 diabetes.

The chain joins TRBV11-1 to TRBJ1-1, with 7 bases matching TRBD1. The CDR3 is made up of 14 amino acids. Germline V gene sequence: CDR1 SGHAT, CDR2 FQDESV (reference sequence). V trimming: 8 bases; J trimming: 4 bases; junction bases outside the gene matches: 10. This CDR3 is CASQIGQGGTEAFF. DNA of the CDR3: TGTGCCAGCCAGATCGGGCAGGGGGGCACTGAAGCTTTCTTT.

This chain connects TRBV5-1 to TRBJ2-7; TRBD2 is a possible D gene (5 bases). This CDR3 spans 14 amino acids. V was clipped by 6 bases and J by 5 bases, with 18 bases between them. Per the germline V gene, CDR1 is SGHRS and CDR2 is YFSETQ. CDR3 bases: TGCGCCAGCACCCTATCCCCGGGGAACGACGAGCAGTACTTC. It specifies CASTLSPGNDEQYF.

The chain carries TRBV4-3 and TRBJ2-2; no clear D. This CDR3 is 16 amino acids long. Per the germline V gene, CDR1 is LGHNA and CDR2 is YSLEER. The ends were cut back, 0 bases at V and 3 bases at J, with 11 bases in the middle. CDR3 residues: CASSQETGPYTGELFF. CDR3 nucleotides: TGCGCCAGCAGCCAAGAAACCGGGCCCTACACCGGGGAGCTGTTTTTT.

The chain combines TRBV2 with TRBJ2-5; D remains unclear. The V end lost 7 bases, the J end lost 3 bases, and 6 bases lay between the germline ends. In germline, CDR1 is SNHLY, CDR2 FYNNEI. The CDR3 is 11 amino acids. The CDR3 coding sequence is TGTGCCAGCAAGGAAGAAGAGACCCAGTACTTC. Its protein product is CASKEEETQYF.

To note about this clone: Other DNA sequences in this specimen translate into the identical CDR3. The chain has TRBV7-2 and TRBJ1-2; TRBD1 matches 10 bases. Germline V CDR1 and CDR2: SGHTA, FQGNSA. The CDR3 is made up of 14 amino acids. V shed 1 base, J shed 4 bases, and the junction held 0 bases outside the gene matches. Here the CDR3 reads CASSLGQGAYGYTF. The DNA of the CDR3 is TGTGCCAGCAGCTTAGGACAGGGGGCCTATGGCTACACCTTC. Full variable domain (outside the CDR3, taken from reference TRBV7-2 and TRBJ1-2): GAGVSQSPSNKVTEKGKDVELRCDPISGHTALYWYRQSLGQGLEFLIYFQGNSAPDKSGLPSDRFSAERTGGSVSTLTIQRTQQEDSAVYLCASSLGQGAYGYTFGSGTRLTVV.

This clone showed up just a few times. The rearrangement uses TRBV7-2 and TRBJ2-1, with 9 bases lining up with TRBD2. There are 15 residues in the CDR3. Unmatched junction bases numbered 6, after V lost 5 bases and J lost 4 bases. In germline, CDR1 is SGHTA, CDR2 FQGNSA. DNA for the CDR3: TGTGCCAGCAGCCTCCTAGCGGGGATTTACAATGAGCAGTTCTTC. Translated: CASSLLAGIYNEQFF.

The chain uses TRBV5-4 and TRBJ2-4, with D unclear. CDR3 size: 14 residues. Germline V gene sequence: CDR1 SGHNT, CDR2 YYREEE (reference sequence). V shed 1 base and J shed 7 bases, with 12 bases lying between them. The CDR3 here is CASSLWAGTNIQYF. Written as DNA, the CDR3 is TGTGCCAGCAGCTTGTGGGCAGGCACCAACATTCAGTACTTC.

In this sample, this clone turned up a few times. Here the CDR3 reads CAWKGTGSGNTIYF. CDR3 coding DNA: TGTGCCTGGAAAGGGACAGGCTCTGGAAACACCATATATTTT. V and J are TRBV30 and TRBJ1-3, with 8 bases lining up with TRBD1. Germline assignment: CDR1 GTSNPN and CDR2 SVGIG (reference sequence). V gave up 4 bases and J gave up 0 bases; unmatched junction bases: 2. The CDR3 has 14 residues.

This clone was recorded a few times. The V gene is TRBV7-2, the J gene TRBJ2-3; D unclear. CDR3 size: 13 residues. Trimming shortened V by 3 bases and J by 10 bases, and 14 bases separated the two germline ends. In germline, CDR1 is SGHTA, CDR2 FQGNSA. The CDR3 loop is CASSFDRLAAQYF. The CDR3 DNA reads TGTGCCAGCAGCTTCGATCGGCTCGCGGCGCAGTATTTT.

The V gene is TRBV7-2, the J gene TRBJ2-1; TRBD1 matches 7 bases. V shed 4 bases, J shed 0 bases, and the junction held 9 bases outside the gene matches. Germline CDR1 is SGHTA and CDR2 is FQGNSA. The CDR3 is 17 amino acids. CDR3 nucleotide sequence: TGTGCCAGCAGCTACTCATTGGGACAGATCTCCTACAATGAGCAGTTCTTC. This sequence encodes CASSYSLGQISYNEQFF.

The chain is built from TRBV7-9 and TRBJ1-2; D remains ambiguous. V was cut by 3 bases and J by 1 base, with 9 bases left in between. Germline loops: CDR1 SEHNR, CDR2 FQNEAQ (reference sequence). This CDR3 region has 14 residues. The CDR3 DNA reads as TGTGCCAGCAGCTTGTCCGGGGTTAACTATGGCTACACCTTC. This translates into CASSLSGVNYGYTF.

As DNA, the CDR3 is TGTGCCAGCAGTTACGCCGGGACAGGGCGCCCAGATACGCAGTATTTT. Protein: CASSYAGTGRPDTQYF. The chain carries TRBV6-5 and TRBJ2-3; 9 bases agree with TRBD1. The germline CDR1 and CDR2 sequences are MNHEY and SVGAGI. This CDR3 has 16 amino acids. V lost 2 bases and J lost 4; bases outside the gene matches: 7.

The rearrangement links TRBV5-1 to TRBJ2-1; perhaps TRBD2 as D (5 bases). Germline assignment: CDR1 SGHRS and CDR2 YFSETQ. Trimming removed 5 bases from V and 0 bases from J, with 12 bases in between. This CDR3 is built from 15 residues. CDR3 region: CASSSGFSSYNEQFF. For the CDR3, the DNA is TGCGCCAGCAGTTCGGGGTTCAGCTCCTACAATGAGCAGTTCTTC. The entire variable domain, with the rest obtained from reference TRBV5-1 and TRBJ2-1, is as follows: KAGVTQTPRYLIKTRGQQVTLSCSPISGHRSVSWYQQTPGQGLQFLFEYFSETQRNKGNFPGRFSGRQFSNSRSEMNVSTLELGDSALYLCASSSGFSSYNEQFFGPGTRLTVL.

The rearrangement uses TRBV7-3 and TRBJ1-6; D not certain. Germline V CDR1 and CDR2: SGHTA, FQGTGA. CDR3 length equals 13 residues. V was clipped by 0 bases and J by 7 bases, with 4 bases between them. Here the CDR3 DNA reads TGTGCCAGCAGCTTAACGTCCAATTCACCCCTCCACTTT. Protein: CASSLTSNSPLHF.

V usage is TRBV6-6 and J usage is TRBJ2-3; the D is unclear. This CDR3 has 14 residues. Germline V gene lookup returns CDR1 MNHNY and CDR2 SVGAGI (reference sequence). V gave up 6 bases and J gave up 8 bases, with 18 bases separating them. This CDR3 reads CASSESRISSTQYF. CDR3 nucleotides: TGTGCCAGCAGCGAAAGCCGTATTTCGAGTACGCAGTATTTT.